Below are 14 T cell receptor beta chains sequenced from a single sample in a study of regulatory T cells in long-lasting Graves disease. CDR3 regions were amplified by Arm-PCR using iRepertoire HTBI primers to build TCR beta libraries. TCRdb independently ran MiXCR on the multiplex PCR reads; one entry per CDR3 protein. Of some 370,000 distinct CDR3 sequences listed, 10% to 15% were seen once; the top ten hold approximately 17%. The time point denotes: newly diagnosed GD, antithyroid drugs for less than 3 months. Preparation of the TCR library used RNA extracted from PBMCs. The data also belong to a second study, concerning T cells in Graves' hyperthyroidism and ophthalmopathy.

This specimen was peripheral blood mononuclear cells (PBMCs), taken at new diagnosis, from a patient treated with antithyroid drugs. The origin of the receptors is a woman in her late teens or twenties with Graves disease.

This clonotype appeared many times. The V call is TRBV2, the J call TRBJ1-5, with D possibly matching TRBD1 (6 bases). Trimming stripped 8 bases from V and 4 bases from J, with 12 bases between. The V gene's germline CDR1 is SNHLY and CDR2 FYNNEI. This CDR3 contains 13 residues. Here the CDR3 reads CASVGGWNQPQHF. The CDR3 DNA reads TGTGCCAGCGTAGGGGGGTGGAATCAGCCCCAGCATTTT.

This clonotype was detected only a few times. V is TRBV12-3 or TRBV12-4 and J is TRBJ1-5; D unresolved. The length of the CDR3 is 15 residues. Trimming took 6 bases from V and 2 from J, leaving 14 bases between them. In DNA, the CDR3 is TGTGCCAGCAGCTCAAGTCCCGTCCGCAATCAGCCCCAGCATTTT. Protein: CASSSSPVRNQPQHF.

This clonotype was recorded many times. The chain's CDR3 is CASSYSPLTGGHTDTQYF. The CDR3 coding sequence is TGTGCCAGCAGTTACTCCCCACTGACAGGGGGTCACACAGATACGCAGTATTTT. V is TRBV6-2 or TRBV6-3 and J is TRBJ2-3, with 9 positions matching TRBD1. CDR1 MNHEY and CDR2 SVGEGT come from the germline V gene. V shed 0 bases and J 2 bases; nucleotides not matched to a gene: 9. The CDR3 is 18 amino acids.

This clonotype was picked up many times. The rearrangement uses TRBV15 and TRBJ2-3; 8 nucleotides match TRBD2. The germline CDR1 and CDR2 sequences are LNHNV and YYDKDF (reference sequence). The junction had 6 bases not matched to a gene; V was cut back by 4 bases and J by 0 bases. The CDR3 length is 16 residues. The CDR3 DNA is TGTGCCACCAGCAACCGACTAGCGCGAAGCACAGATACGCAGTATTTT. This sequence encodes CATSNRLARSTDTQYF.

V and J are TRBV7-9 and TRBJ2-3, with D perhaps being TRBD1 or TRBD2 (6 bases each). The V end was cut by 5 bases, the J end by 2 bases, with 17 bases between. The CDR3 runs 16 residues. Germline V gives CDR1 SEHNR, CDR2 FQNEAQ (reference sequence). CDR3: CASSHHRDFPTDTQYF. CDR3 in DNA: TGTGCCAGCAGCCACCACAGGGACTTCCCCACAGATACGCAGTATTTT.

Points on this clonotype: It is likely a read error: a sequence one base away is far more abundant. This chain joins TRBV28 and TRBJ2-4; TRBD1 aligns across 8 bases. From germline, CDR1 is MDHEN and CDR2 SYDVKM. The CDR3 has 14 amino acids. The CDR3 sequence: CASSLGQVGNERFF. The CDR3 nucleotides are TGTGCCAGCAGTTTGGGACAGGTGGGCAATGAGCGGTTCTTC.

This clonotype was detected many times. The chain is built from TRBV20-1 and TRBJ2-2; 10 positions match TRBD1. There are 16 residues in the CDR3. The J segment lost 6 bases and the V segment lost 4 bases, leaving 11 bases of the junction unmatched. Germline CDR1 reads DFQATT; CDR2 reads SNEGSKA (reference sequence). The CDR3 reads CSAKIPGTGVPGELFF. The CDR3 nucleotides read TGCAGTGCTAAAATCCCTGGGACAGGGGTCCCCGGGGAGCTGTTTTTT.

A few counts support this clonotype. The genes are TRBV4-3 and TRBJ1-6; D may be TRBD1 (6 bases). Trimming removed 1 base from V and 6 bases from J, with 10 bases in between. The germline V gene has CDR1 LGHNA and CDR2 YSLEER. The CDR3 sequence is 15 residues long. CDR3 DNA sequence: TGCGCCAGCAGCCAAGCGGTGGGGGCTAATTCACCCCTCCACTTT. Translating it yields CASSQAVGANSPLHF.

This clonotype was counted between two and nine times. One base away lies a much larger clone, so this may be a sequencing read error. V and J are TRBV2 and TRBJ2-1; D call uncertain. Per germline, CDR1 SNHLY and CDR2 FYNNEI. CDR3 size: 14 residues. V lost 8 bases and J lost 5, with 16 bases in between. CDR3 DNA sequence: TGTGCCAGCTCTAGGCTAACGGTAGACAATGAGCAGTTCTTC. Translating it yields CASSRLTVDNEQFF.

The table lists this clonotype with many counts. The V gene is TRBV11-2, the J gene TRBJ2-5; 8 bases are shared with TRBD2. V dropped 5 bases and J dropped 4; count of bases not matched to a gene: 9. CDR1 and CDR2 (germline): SGHAT, FQNNGV. CDR3 length: 15 residues. CDR3 region: CASSPKVRGVETQYF. The CDR3 nucleotides are TGTGCCAGCAGCCCTAAAGTGCGGGGGGTAGAGACCCAGTACTTC.

About this clonotype itself: One base away lies a much larger clone, so this may be a sequencing read error. This chain connects TRBV5-8 to TRBJ1-1; D remains ambiguous. The CDR3 sequence is 12 residues long. Germline-derived CDR1 and CDR2 are SGHTS and YDEGEE. The CDR3 protein is CASSQEYTEALF. As DNA, the CDR3 is TGCGCCAGCAGCCAAGAGTACACTGAAGCTCTCTTT.

This clonotype has at least ten counts. The J gene is TRBJ1-2, the V gene TRBV5-1, with D maybe TRBD1 (5 bases). The CDR3 is made up of 14 amino acids. Trimming pared 2 bases from V and 4 bases from J, leaving 12 bases between. Germline V gene data show CDR1 as SGHRS and CDR2 as YFSETQ. The CDR3 nucleotides are TGCGCCAGCAGCTTCTCAGGGTTCGGCTATGGCTACACCTTC. This translates into CASSFSGFGYGYTF.

V usage is TRBV5-4 and J usage is TRBJ1-1, with a tentative D call TRBD1 (5 bases). The ends were cut back, 4 bases at V and 7 bases at J, with 17 bases in the middle. CDR3 size: 14 residues. In germline, CDR1 is SGHNT, CDR2 YYREEE (reference sequence). The CDR3 coding sequence is TGTGCCAGCAGCCCGGGTTGGGGGTTAGGTGAAGCTTTCTTT. This codes for CASSPGWGLGEAFF.

This clonotype was recorded at least ten times. This chain uses TRBV6-2 or TRBV6-3 with TRBJ2-1; either TRBD1 or TRBD2 may supply D (5 bases each). Trimming removed 2 bases at V and 0 bases at J, with 14 bases between. CDR1 MNHEY and CDR2 SVGEGT come from the germline V gene. The CDR3 sequence is 17 residues long. CDR3 DNA sequence: TGTGCCAGCAGTTACACTCGTGGGGGTAGCTCCTACAATGAGCAGTTCTTC. It specifies CASSYTRGGSSYNEQFF.